These 24 T cell receptor beta chains share one sample of origin, sequenced in a study of cytomegalovirus exposure and HLA in healthy donors. TCRdb keeps only in-frame clones here, not all; method: immunoSEQ multiplex PCR. Of approximately 270,000 clones listed, 90% were seen once; the top ten hold 0.37%. Sequencing input: PBMCs. The receptors derive from a woman aged 18-29 years in good health and CMV-seronegative.

The V call is TRBV6-1, the J call TRBJ2-5; TRBD1 matches at 10 bases. The length of the CDR3 is 15 residues. Losses at the gene ends were 1 base for V and 4 bases for J; bases not matched to a gene: 3. Germline loops: CDR1 MNHNS, CDR2 SASEGT. CDR3 amino acids: CASSEGQGAAETQYF. The CDR3, as DNA: TGTGCCAGCAGTGAAGGACAGGGGGCGGCAGAGACCCAGTACTTC.

The rearrangement joins TRBV6-1 to TRBJ2-1; weak D call: TRBD1 (5 bases). Trimming removed 6 bases at V and 2 bases at J, with 11 bases between. Germline V gives CDR1 MNHNS, CDR2 SASEGT. This CDR3 contains 14 residues. As DNA, the CDR3 is TGTGCCAGCAGCCTACAGGACGCCTACAATGAGCAGTTCTTC. Protein product: CASSLQDAYNEQFF.

The V and J genes are TRBV5-1 and TRBJ2-3; 7 bases are shared with TRBD1. The junction had 12 bases not matched to a gene; V was cut back by 0 bases and J by 5 bases. Germline V gives CDR1 SGHRS, CDR2 YFSETQ. The CDR3 contains 17 residues. Written as DNA, the CDR3 is TGCGCCAGCAGCTTGGCCGAGGGGGCTAGGTGGGAAGATACGCAGTATTTT. This translates into CASSLAEGARWEDTQYF.

The rearrangement uses TRBV5-6 and TRBJ1-4; D might be TRBD1 (6 bases). This CDR3 is built from 17 residues. Trimming took 2 bases from V and 7 from J, leaving 21 bases between them. In germline, CDR1 is SGHDT, CDR2 YYEEEE. The CDR3 is CASSLRSGGGPAEKLFF. The DNA of the CDR3 is TGTGCCAGCAGCTTACGGTCTGGGGGCGGTCCGGCTGAAAAACTGTTTTTT.

V gene TRBV7-9 combines with J gene TRBJ2-1; TRBD1 matches 11 bases. The CDR3 has 14 amino acids. V was pared by 5 bases and J by 7 bases, with 4 bases of the junction left unmatched. The V gene's germline CDR1 is SEHNR and CDR2 FQNEAQ (reference sequence). CDR3 region: CASSLGDRGNEQFF. The CDR3 bases are TGTGCCAGCAGCCTAGGGGACAGGGGGAATGAGCAGTTCTTC.

J is TRBJ1-2 and V is TRBV10-3; D might be TRBD1 (5 bases). V was shortened by 2 bases and J by 8 bases, with 12 bases between the two germline ends. Germline V lookup: CDR1 ENHRY, CDR2 SYGVKD. CDR3 length: 13 amino acids. The CDR3 loop reads CAISEEVGRGYTF. Written as DNA, the CDR3 is TGTGCCATCAGTGAGGAGGTGGGGCGGGGCTACACCTTC.

This chain joins TRBV15 and TRBJ1-2; a weak D match, TRBD1 (5 bases). Germline CDR1 is LNHNV and CDR2 is YYDKDF (reference sequence). V dropped 6 bases and J dropped 2 bases, with 10 bases sitting between them. CDR3 size: 13 residues. As DNA, the CDR3 is TGTGCCACCAGGGGGGGAGGCAACTATGGCTACACCTTC. It specifies CATRGGGNYGYTF.

The chain is built from TRBV6-1 and TRBJ2-7; a weak D match, TRBD1 (7 bases). CDR3 length: 13 residues. Germline CDR1 is MNHNS and CDR2 is SASEGT. V lost 5 bases, J lost 7 bases, and 15 bases lay in between. The CDR3 loop reads CASSNPGGWEQYV. The DNA of the CDR3 is TGTGCCAGCAGTAACCCAGGGGGGTGGGAGCAGTACGTC.

The chain combines TRBV5-1 with TRBJ2-2; the D gene is possibly TRBD1 (6 bases). V lost 9 bases to trimming and J lost 2 bases, with 14 bases between them. Germline values: CDR1 SGHRS, CDR2 YFSETQ. The CDR3 has 14 amino acids. CDR3 in DNA: TGCGCCACTGGACAGACCCTAAACACCGGGGAGCTGTTTTTT. It encodes CATGQTLNTGELFF.

The J gene is TRBJ2-7, the V gene TRBV5-1; D gene unclear. This CDR3 contains 13 residues. Germline V gene sequence: CDR1 SGHRS, CDR2 YFSETQ. V was trimmed by 2 bases and J by 4 bases, leaving 10 bases between them. This CDR3 is CASSFGVGYEQYV. The CDR3 DNA reads TGCGCCAGCAGCTTTGGAGTAGGTTACGAGCAGTACGTC.

This sequence joins TRBV7-2 and TRBJ2-1; D is unresolved. This CDR3 has 14 amino acids. Germline CDR1 SGHTA, CDR2 FQGNSA. Trimming removed 5 bases at V and 0 bases at J, with 8 bases between. The CDR3 nucleotides are TGTGCCAGCAGCCTCCTATCCTCCTACAATGAGCAGTTCTTC. Its translation is CASSLLSSYNEQFF.

The chain recombines TRBV19 with TRBJ1-2, with unresolved D. This CDR3 is built from 16 residues. Germline CDR1 and CDR2: LNHDA and SQIVND (reference sequence). V lost 10 bases and J lost 4, with 25 bases in between. CDR3 bases: TGTGCCACCGCACCCCGCCCCGGGAATCCTGGCTATGGCTACACCTTC. Translation gives CATAPRPGNPGYGYTF.

The rearrangement uses TRBV5-1 and TRBJ1-3; D is unresolved. The CDR3 totals 16 residues. V lost 1 base and J lost 0, with 11 bases in between. Germline CDR1 SGHRS, CDR2 YFSETQ. The CDR3, as DNA: TGCGCCAGCAGCTTGACAGAACGAAGCTCTGGAAACACCATATATTTT. This sequence encodes CASSLTERSSGNTIYF.

This clone was detected only once. The chain carries TRBV4-3 and TRBJ2-2, with TRBD2 matching 7 bases. The CDR3 totals 13 residues. V was clipped by 4 bases and J by 5 bases; unmatched bases: 1. CDR1 and CDR2 (germline): LGHNA, YSLEER. Written as DNA, the CDR3 is TGCGCCAGCAGCCCGGGACTAACCGGGGAGCTGTTTTTT. Protein product: CASSPGLTGELFF.

This rearrangement joins TRBV28 to TRBJ2-1; 11 bases line up with TRBD2. In germline, CDR1 is MDHEN, CDR2 SYDVKM. The CDR3 extends over 17 amino acids. With V trimmed by 4 bases and J by 9 bases, 14 bases remained unmatched. The CDR3 nucleotides are TGTGCCAGCAGTTCCCCTCGGGGTAGCGGGGGGGCTGGTGAGCAGTTCTTC. Its protein is CASSSPRGSGGAGEQFF.

V gene TRBV5-4 combines with J gene TRBJ1-4; no clear D. The CDR3 has 15 amino acids. Germline lookup yields CDR1 SGHNT and CDR2 YYREEE (reference sequence). Deletions cut 1 base from V and 0 bases from J, with 7 bases between. The CDR3 protein is CASSLRSATNEKLFF. CDR3 in DNA: TGTGCCAGCAGCTTGAGGAGTGCAACTAATGAAAAACTGTTTTTT.

V usage is TRBV9 and J usage is TRBJ2-5; 9 bases fit TRBD2. Germline lookup yields CDR1 SGDLS and CDR2 YYNGEE. The CDR3 loop spans 21 amino acids. J was trimmed by 5 bases and V by 1 base; bases with no gene match: 24. CDR3 nucleotides: TGTGCCAGCAGCGTAAGTCGGGAGGGGACTAGCTCTAGGAAGACCCGGGAGACCCAGTACTTC. It yields the protein CASSVSREGTSSRKTRETQYF.

This chain joins TRBV7-2 and TRBJ2-7, with a possible D match to TRBD1 (6 bases). This CDR3 region has 15 residues. The V and J ends lost 1 base and 5 bases respectively, with 15 bases between them. The germline V gene encodes CDR1 SGHTA and CDR2 FQGNSA. This CDR3 reads CASSLEGVSWHEQYF. The CDR3 bases are TGTGCCAGCAGCTTAGAGGGGGTTTCATGGCACGAGCAGTACTTC.

This clone has a single count. This chain connects TRBV5-5 to TRBJ1-5; D is unclear. The V end was cut by 0 bases, the J end by 7 bases, with 17 bases between. Germline V lookup: CDR1 SGHKS, CDR2 YYEKEE (reference sequence). The CDR3 is 16 residues long. Here the CDR3 reads CASSLERPREKQPQHF. DNA for the CDR3: TGTGCCAGCAGCTTGGAACGCCCCCGGGAAAAACAGCCCCAGCATTTT. Supplemented by reference TRBV5-5 and TRBJ1-5, the full variable domain reads DAGVTQSPTHLIKTRGQQVTLRCSPISGHKSVSWYQQVLGQGPQFIFQYYEKEERGRGNFPDRFSARQFPNYSSELNVNALLLGDSALYLCASSLERPREKQPQHFGDGTRLSIL.

The rearrangement links TRBV19 to TRBJ2-1, with a possible D match to TRBD2 (5 bases). This CDR3 contains 14 residues. V lost 3 bases and J 6 bases, leaving 12 bases between the germline ends. Germline CDR1 is LNHDA and CDR2 is SQIVND (reference sequence). The DNA of the CDR3 is TGTGCCAGTAGTATTATCCAGCGGAGCAATGAGCAGTTCTTC. Amino acid sequence: CASSIIQRSNEQFF.

The chain links TRBV6-6 to TRBJ2-1; 13 bases align to TRBD2. In germline, CDR1 is MNHNY, CDR2 SVGAGI (reference sequence). The CDR3 totals 15 residues. V lost 3 bases and J lost 6; bases outside the gene matches: 2. DNA of the CDR3: TGTGCCAGCAGTTATACTAGCGGGGGGGCCAATGAGCAGTTCTTC. Protein sequence: CASSYTSGGANEQFF.

V gene TRBV6-4 combines with J gene TRBJ1-5; D remains unclear. Trimming pared 6 bases from V and 2 bases from J, leaving 5 bases between. The V gene's germline CDR1 is MRHNA and CDR2 SNTAGT. The length of the CDR3 is 12 residues. The CDR3 region is CASRFGNQPQHF. The CDR3 DNA reads TGTGCCAGCAGATTCGGCAATCAGCCCCAGCATTTT.

This chain joins TRBV5-6 and TRBJ1-1; weak D call: TRBD1 (5 bases). Trimming shortened V by 4 bases and J by 11 bases, and 15 bases separated the two germline ends. The length of the CDR3 is 12 residues. CDR1 is SGHDT, CDR2 YYEEEE, per germline. Here the CDR3 reads CASSGVGVGAFF. The CDR3 bases are TGTGCCAGCAGCGGCGTAGGGGTGGGTGCTTTCTTT.

This CDR3 is CASLRHRNQPQHF. Written as DNA, the CDR3 is TGTGCCAGCCTGAGACACCGCAATCAGCCCCAGCATTTT. The J gene is TRBJ1-5, the V gene TRBV6-1; D gene uncertain. Per germline, CDR1 MNHNS and CDR2 SASEGT. This CDR3 has 13 amino acids. The V end was cut by 8 bases, the J end by 2 bases, with 10 bases between.